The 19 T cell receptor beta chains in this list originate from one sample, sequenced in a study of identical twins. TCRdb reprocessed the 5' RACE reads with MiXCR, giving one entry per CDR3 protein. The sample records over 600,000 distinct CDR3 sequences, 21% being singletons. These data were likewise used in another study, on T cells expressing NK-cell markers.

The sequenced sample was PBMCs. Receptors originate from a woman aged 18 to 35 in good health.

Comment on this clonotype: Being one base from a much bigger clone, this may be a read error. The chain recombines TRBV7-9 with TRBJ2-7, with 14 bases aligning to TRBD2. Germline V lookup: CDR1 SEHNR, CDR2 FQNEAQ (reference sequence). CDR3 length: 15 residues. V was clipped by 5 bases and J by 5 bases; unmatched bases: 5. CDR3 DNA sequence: TGTGCCAGCAGCAAGACTAGCGGGGGGGCCCACGAGCAGTACTTC. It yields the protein CASSKTSGGAHEQYF.

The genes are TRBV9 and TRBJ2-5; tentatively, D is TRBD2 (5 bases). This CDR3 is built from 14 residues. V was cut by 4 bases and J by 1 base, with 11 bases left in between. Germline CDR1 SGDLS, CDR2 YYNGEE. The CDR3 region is CASSPGGLQETQYF. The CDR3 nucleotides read TGTGCCAGCAGCCCAGGAGGACTCCAAGAGACCCAGTACTTC. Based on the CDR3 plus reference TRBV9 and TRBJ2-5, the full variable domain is DSGVTQTPKHLITATGQRVTLRCSPRSGDLSVYWYQQSLDQGLQFLIQYYNGEERAKGNILERFSAQQFPDLHSELNLSSLELGDSALYFCASSPGGLQETQYFGPGTRLLVL.

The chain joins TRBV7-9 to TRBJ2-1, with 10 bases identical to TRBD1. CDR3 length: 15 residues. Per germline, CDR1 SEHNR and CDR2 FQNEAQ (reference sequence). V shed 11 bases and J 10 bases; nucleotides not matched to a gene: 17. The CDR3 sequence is CAGGSVTGGLGEQFF. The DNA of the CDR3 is TGTGCCGGAGGATCTGTGACAGGGGGCTTGGGAGAGCAGTTCTTC.

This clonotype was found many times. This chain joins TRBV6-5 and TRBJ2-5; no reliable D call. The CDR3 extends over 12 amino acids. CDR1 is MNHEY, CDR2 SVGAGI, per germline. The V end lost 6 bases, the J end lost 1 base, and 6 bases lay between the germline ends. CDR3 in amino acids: CASSDTQETQYF. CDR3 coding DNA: TGTGCCAGCAGCGACACCCAAGAGACCCAGTACTTC.

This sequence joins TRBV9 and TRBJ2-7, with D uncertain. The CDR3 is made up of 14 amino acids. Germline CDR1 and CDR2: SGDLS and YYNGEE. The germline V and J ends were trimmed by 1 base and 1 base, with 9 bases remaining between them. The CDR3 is CASSVLPESYEQYF. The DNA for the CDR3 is TGTGCCAGCAGCGTACTTCCGGAATCCTACGAGCAGTACTTC.

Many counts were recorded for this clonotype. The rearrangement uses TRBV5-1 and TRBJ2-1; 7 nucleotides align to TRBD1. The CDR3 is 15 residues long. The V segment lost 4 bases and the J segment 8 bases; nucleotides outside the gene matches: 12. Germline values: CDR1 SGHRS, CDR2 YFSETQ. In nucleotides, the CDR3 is TGCGCCAGCAGCGCCTGGACAGGTATTAAGGATGAGCAGTTCTTC. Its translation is CASSAWTGIKDEQFF.

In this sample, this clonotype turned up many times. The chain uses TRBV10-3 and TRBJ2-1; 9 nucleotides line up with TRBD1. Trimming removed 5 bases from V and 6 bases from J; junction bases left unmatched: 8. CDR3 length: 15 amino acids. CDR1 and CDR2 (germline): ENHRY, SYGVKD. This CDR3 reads CAISPGQGSFNEQFF. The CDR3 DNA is TGTGCCATCAGTCCTGGACAGGGGAGTTTCAATGAGCAGTTCTTC.

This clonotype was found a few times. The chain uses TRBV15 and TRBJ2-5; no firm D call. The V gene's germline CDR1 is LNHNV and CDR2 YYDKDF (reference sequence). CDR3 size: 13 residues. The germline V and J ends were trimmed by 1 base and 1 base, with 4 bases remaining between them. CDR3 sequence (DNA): TGTGCCACCAGCAGAGGTTCCCAAGAGACCCAGTACTTC. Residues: CATSRGSQETQYF.

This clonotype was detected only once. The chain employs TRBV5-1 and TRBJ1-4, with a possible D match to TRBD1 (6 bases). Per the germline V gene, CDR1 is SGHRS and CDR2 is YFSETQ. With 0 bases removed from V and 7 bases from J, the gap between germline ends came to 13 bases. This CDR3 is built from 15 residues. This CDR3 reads CASSLGVRGGEKLFF. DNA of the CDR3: TGCGCCAGCAGCTTGGGAGTCAGGGGTGGTGAAAAACTGTTTTTT.

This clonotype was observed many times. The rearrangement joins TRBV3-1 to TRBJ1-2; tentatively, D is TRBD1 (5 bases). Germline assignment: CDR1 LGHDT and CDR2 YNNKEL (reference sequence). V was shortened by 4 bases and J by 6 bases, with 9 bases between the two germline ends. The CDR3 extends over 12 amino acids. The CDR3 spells CASSLYRNGYTF. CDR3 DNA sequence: TGTGCCAGCAGCCTATACAGGAATGGCTACACCTTC.

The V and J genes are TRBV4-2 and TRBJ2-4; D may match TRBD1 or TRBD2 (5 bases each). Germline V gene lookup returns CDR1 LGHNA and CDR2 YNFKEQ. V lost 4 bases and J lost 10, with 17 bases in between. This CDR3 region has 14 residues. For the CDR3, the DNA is TGTGCCAGCAGCCCCGGAACCGGGACGCAGATTCAGTACTTC. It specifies CASSPGTGTQIQYF.

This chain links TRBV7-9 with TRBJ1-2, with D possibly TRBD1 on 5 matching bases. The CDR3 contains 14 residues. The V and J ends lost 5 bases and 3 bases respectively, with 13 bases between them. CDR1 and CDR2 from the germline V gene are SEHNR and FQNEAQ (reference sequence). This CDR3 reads CASSPLRGDYGYTF. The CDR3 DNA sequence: TGTGCCAGCAGCCCCTTAAGGGGTGACTATGGCTACACCTTC. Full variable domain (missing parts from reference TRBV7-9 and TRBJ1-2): DTGVSQNPRHKITKRGQNVTFRCDPISEHNRLYWYRQTLGQGPEFLTYFQNEAQLEKSRLLSDRFSAERPKGSFSTLEIQRTEQGDSAMYLCASSPLRGDYGYTFGSGTRLTVV.

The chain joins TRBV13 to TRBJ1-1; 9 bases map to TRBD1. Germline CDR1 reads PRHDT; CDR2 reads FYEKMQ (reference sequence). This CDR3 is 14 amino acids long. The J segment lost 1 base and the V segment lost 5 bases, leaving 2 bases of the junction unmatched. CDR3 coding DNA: TGTGCCAGCAGCAGGGGACAGGGGAACACTGAAGCTTTCTTT. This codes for CASSRGQGNTEAFF.

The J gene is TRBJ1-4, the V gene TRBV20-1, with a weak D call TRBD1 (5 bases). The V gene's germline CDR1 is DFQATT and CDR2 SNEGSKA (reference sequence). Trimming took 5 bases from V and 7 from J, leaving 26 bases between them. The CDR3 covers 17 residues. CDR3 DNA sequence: TGCAGTGCTCTGAGGGGTAGAAATACGGGGAGCGGTGAAAAACTGTTTTTT. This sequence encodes CSALRGRNTGSGEKLFF.

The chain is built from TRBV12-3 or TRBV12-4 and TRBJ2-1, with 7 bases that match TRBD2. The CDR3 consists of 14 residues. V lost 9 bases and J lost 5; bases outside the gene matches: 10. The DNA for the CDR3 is TGTGCCAGTCACAGAGCGGGGCCCCACAATGAGCAGTTCTTC. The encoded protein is CASHRAGPHNEQFF.

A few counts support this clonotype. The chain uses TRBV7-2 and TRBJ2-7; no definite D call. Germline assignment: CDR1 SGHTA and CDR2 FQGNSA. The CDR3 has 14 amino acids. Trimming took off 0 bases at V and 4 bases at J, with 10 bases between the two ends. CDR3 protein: CASSLAWLSYEQYF. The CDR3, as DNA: TGTGCCAGCAGCTTAGCATGGCTAAGTTACGAGCAGTACTTC.

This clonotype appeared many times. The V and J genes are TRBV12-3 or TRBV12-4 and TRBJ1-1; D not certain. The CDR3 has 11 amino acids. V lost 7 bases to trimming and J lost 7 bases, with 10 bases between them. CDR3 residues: CASTLTIEAFF. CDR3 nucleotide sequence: TGTGCCAGCACCCTGACAATTGAAGCTTTCTTT.

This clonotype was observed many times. The chain's CDR3 is CSAYVSGGRTQYF. DNA of the CDR3: TGCAGTGCCTATGTCTCGGGGGGGCGGACCCAGTACTTC. The rearrangement joins TRBV20-1 to TRBJ2-5; 8 nucleotides align to TRBD2. V was pared by 6 bases and J by 7 bases, with 10 bases of the junction left unmatched. Germline CDR1 reads DFQATT; CDR2 reads SNEGSKA (reference sequence). CDR3 length equals 13 residues.

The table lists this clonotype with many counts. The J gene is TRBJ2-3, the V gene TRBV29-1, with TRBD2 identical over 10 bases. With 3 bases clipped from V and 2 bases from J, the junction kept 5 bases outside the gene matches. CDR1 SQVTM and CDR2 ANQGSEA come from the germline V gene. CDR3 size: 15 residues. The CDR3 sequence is CSVDIAGGLTDTQYF. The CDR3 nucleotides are TGCAGCGTTGATATAGCGGGGGGCCTCACAGATACGCAGTATTTT.